These T cell receptor beta chains were read from a single sample in a study of response to subunit inactivated influenza vaccine. MiXCR, applied by TCRdb to the RT-PCR reads, yields one record per CDR3 protein. This table has roughly 650,000 distinct CDR3 sequences, more than 15% appearing once. The sequences come from PBMCs from blood, collected 11 to 12 days after vaccination. The origin of the receptors is a man between 45 and 60 years old who received an inactivated influenza vaccine. Each CDR3 is given with its conserved first and last residue. The D gene is left open where the match is weak. Expanded clones are given a class, and other clones once, few, many or no size at all.

v_gene	j_gene	abundance	d_gene	CDR3nt	CDR3aa
TRBV5-1	TRBJ2-2	NA	NA	TGCGCCAGCAGCCCCATAACTACTTTGAACACCGGGGAGCTGTTTTTT	CASSPITTLNTGELFF
TRBV7-2	TRBJ1-2	NA	NA	TGTGCCAGCAGCCATCGGGGGAATGGCTACACCTTC	CASSHRGNGYTF
TRBV5-1	TRBJ1-1	NA	NA	TGCGCCAGCAGCTTGGTGGGGTCCCTCTTGCTGAACACTGAAGCTTTCTTT	CASSLVGSLLLNTEAFF
TRBV6-1	TRBJ2-1	few	TRBD2	TGTGCCAGCAGTGAAAGTAGCGGGAGCCGCAATGAGCAGTTCTTC	CASSESSGSRNEQFF
TRBV6-1	TRBJ2-2	NA	TRBD1	TGTGCCAGCAGGAGACAGGGAGAAGTGACCGGGGAGCTGTTTTTT	CASRRQGEVTGELFF
TRBV29-1	TRBJ2-7	few	NA	TGCAGCGTTCACGACAGGCACTACGAGCAGTACTTC	CSVHDRHYEQYF
TRBV20-1	TRBJ1-4	few	NA	TGCAGTGCTAGAGACAGGGGATTGGCTAATGAAAAACTGTTTTTT	CSARDRGLANEKLFF
TRBV12-3/TRBV12-4	TRBJ2-5	few	NA	TGTGCCAGCAGCAATCGGGGCGGATCACGGGAGACCCAGTACTTC	CASSNRGGSRETQYF
TRBV6-2/TRBV6-3	TRBJ2-6	NA	NA	TGTGCCAGCAGTTACTCGAGGGACAGACTAGGATCGCGTGGGGCCAACGTCCTGACTTTC	CASSYSRDRLGSRGANVLTF
TRBV28	TRBJ2-3	NA	TRBD1	TGTGCCAGCAGTCAGGACAGGGTTGGGGGCACAGATACGCAGTATTTT	CASSQDRVGGTDTQYF
TRBV20-1	TRBJ2-2	NA	TRBD2	TGCAGTGCCCCCGAACGGGCAGCGGGATCGTTGTCGGCCGGGGAGCTGTTTTTT	CSAPERAAGSLSAGELFF
TRBV2	TRBJ2-7	NA	NA	TGTGCCAGCAGTGAAGCGCCCCTTACCTACGAGCAGTACTTC	CASSEAPLTYEQYF
TRBV7-9	TRBJ1-3	NA	NA	TGTGCCAGCAGCTTAGGAGGGGGCTCTGGAAACACCATATATTTT	CASSLGGGSGNTIYF
TRBV7-2	TRBJ1-2	few	NA	TGTGCCAGCAGCCCCGAACGTCCCCGGGGAGGTAGCTATGGCTACACCTTC	CASSPERPRGGSYGYTF
TRBV10-3	TRBJ2-3	few	TRBD2	TGTGCCACGGGTTTACGGGAGGATGATACGCAGTATTTT	CATGLREDDTQYF
TRBV29-1	TRBJ1-2	NA	NA	TGCAGCGTCCCGATCCTCACAGAGGGGATCTATGGCTACACCTTC	CSVPILTEGIYGYTF
TRBV12-3/TRBV12-4	TRBJ2-6	few	TRBD2	TGTGCCAGCAGCCCGTTAGGACTAGCGGGAGGAACTGGGGCCAACGTCCTGACTTTC	CASSPLGLAGGTGANVLTF
TRBV12-3/TRBV12-4	TRBJ2-2	few	TRBD2	TGTGCCAGCAGTTCACGACTAGCGGGAGGGGAAAGCGGGGAGCTGTTTTTT	CASSSRLAGGESGELFF
TRBV28	TRBJ2-3	NA	NA	TGTGCCAGCAGGCCCCCGGGATCATACACAGATACGCAGTATTTT	CASRPPGSYTDTQYF
TRBV19	TRBJ2-3	NA	NA	TGTGCCAGTAGTATTTTTTTTAGGTCCAATCCGGCAGATACGCAGTATTTT	CASSIFFRSNPADTQYF
TRBV29-1	TRBJ1-6	NA	TRBD1	TGCAGCTTTACGACAGGGGCAGATTCACCCCTCCACTTT	CSFTTGADSPLHF
TRBV28	TRBJ2-7	NA	TRBD2	TGTGCCAGCAGTTTCCGGACTAGCGGGGGAGCAGGATCCTACGAGCAGTACTTC	CASSFRTSGGAGSYEQYF
TRBV18	TRBJ2-3	NA	TRBD1	TGTGCCAGCTCACCCCCGGGACAGACTAGCACAGATACGCAGTATTTT	CASSPPGQTSTDTQYF
TRBV6-2/TRBV6-3	TRBJ1-1	few	NA	TGTGCCAGCAGTTACACCGGGGCGCGTGCTTTCTTT	CASSYTGARAFF
TRBV29-1	TRBJ2-2	many	NA	TGCAGCGTTCAGGTGGGCGCGAACACCGGGGAGCTGTTTTTT	CSVQVGANTGELFF
TRBV12-3/TRBV12-4	TRBJ2-3	many	NA	TGTGCCAGCAGTTTATCCCCTTCGGGAGCCGGAGATACGCAGTATTTT	CASSLSPSGAGDTQYF
TRBV4-2	TRBJ2-7	NA	TRBD2	TGTGCCAGCAGCCCCCGAGGCGGCCCCTTACTAGCGCTCTCCTACGAGCAGTACTTC	CASSPRGGPLLALSYEQYF
TRBV5-1	TRBJ2-7	NA	TRBD1	TGCGCCAGCAGCCCAACAGGGACAGGGGGCTCCTACGAGCAGTACTTC	CASSPTGTGGSYEQYF
TRBV11-2	TRBJ2-3	NA	NA	TGTGCCAGCAGTTTCAGGGAATCTAGCACAGATACGCAGTATTTT	CASSFRESSTDTQYF
TRBV12-3/TRBV12-4	TRBJ2-2	few	NA	TGTGCCAGCATCTGGGATTCGAACACCGGGGAGCTGTTTTTT	CASIWDSNTGELFF
TRBV21-1	TRBJ1-5	many	NA	TGTGCCAGCAGTCCTAGGGAGACGGTCTCGGTGACTCAGCCCCAGCATTTT	CASSPRETVSVTQPQHF
TRBV10-3	TRBJ2-7	NA	NA	TGTGCCATCAGTGAGTCGTTACAGGCCTCCTACGAGCAGTACTTC	CAISESLQASYEQYF
TRBV5-1	TRBJ1-5	many	TRBD1	TGCGCCAGCAGCCCCGGACAGGGGGAAGTTCAGCCCCAGCATTTT	CASSPGQGEVQPQHF
TRBV14	TRBJ2-1	many	TRBD2	TGTGCCAGCAGCCAAGCGATCCGACTAGCGGGTTTTACCTACAATGAGCAGTTCTTC	CASSQAIRLAGFTYNEQFF
TRBV12-3/TRBV12-4	TRBJ2-2	few	NA	TGTGCCAGCAGGCGATCCCTCCCGAACACCGGGGAGCTGTTTTTT	CASRRSLPNTGELFF
TRBV20-1	TRBJ2-3	NA	TRBD1	TGCAGTGCTAGAGACAGGGGGCGCGGGGCAGAGGGGTATTTT	CSARDRGRGAEGYF
TRBV20-1	TRBJ1-3	few	NA	TGCAGTGCTAGAGATCTTGTAGGAAACACCATATATTTT	CSARDLVGNTIYF
TRBV3-1	TRBJ2-2	few	NA	TGTGCCAGCAGTCATAGCACCGGGGAGCTGTTTTTT	CASSHSTGELFF
TRBV20-1	TRBJ2-7	NA	TRBD1	TGCAGTGCTAGAGATAAGGGACAGGGTCGGGAGCAGTACTTC	CSARDKGQGREQYF
TRBV5-1	TRBJ2-1	NA	TRBD2	TGCGCCAGCAGCCCGGGACTAGCGGGGCAGTACAATGAGCAGTTCTTC	CASSPGLAGQYNEQFF
TRBV3-1	TRBJ2-7	few	NA	TGTGCCAGCAGCCAAGATATGGGTCGCTACGAGCAGTACTTC	CASSQDMGRYEQYF
TRBV5-4	TRBJ2-5	NA	TRBD1	TGTGCCAGCAGCTTGGGAGGGGGCGAAGAGACCCAGTACTTC	CASSLGGGEETQYF
TRBV25-1	TRBJ2-7	NA	NA	TGTGCCAGCAGTGAATATTCCGGGAGAGCCCTCGAGCAGTACTTC	CASSEYSGRALEQYF
TRBV5-1	TRBJ2-7	few	TRBD1	TGCGCCAGCAGCTCGGCGACAGGGAGCTACGAGCAGTACTTC	CASSSATGSYEQYF
TRBV10-3	TRBJ1-6	NA	NA	TGTGCCATCAGTGAGGGGACGGCAGGGATTTTAGCTGGTTCACCCCTCCACTTT	CAISEGTAGILAGSPLHF
TRBV12-3/TRBV12-4	TRBJ2-5	many	NA	TGTGCCAGCAGTTCCCCGAAGACCGTTGGAGAGACCCAGTACTTC	CASSSPKTVGETQYF
TRBV3-1	TRBJ2-7	few	NA	TGTGCCAGCAGCCAAGGTCATGGGCGGAGCGAGCAGTACTTC	CASSQGHGRSEQYF
TRBV20-1	TRBJ2-5	NA	NA	TGCAGTGCTAGCAGTCTAGCGTATGAGACCCAGTACTTC	CSASSLAYETQYF
TRBV12-3/TRBV12-4	TRBJ2-5	NA	NA	TGTGCCAGCAGTTTAGCGCGACTCATCCAAGAGACCCAGTACTTC	CASSLARLIQETQYF
TRBV24-1	TRBJ2-2	few	NA	TGTGCCACCAGTGATTCCACTGGACAGTACACCGGGGAGCTGTTTTTT	CATSDSTGQYTGELFF
TRBV7-3	TRBJ2-7	NA	TRBD1	TGTGCCAGCAGCAAATACGGACAGGGGATCTACGAGCAGTACTTC	CASSKYGQGIYEQYF
TRBV4-3	TRBJ2-7	few	NA	TGCGCCAGCAGCCAAGGAGGGCTCCGCGAGCAGTACTTC	CASSQGGLREQYF
TRBV7-2	TRBJ1-2	few	NA	TGTGCCAGCAGCTTAGCGGGAGGACCCCCTAACTATGGCTACACCTTC	CASSLAGGPPNYGYTF
TRBV7-2	TRBJ2-3	NA	NA	TGTGCCAGCAGCCCACAGCCGGTTAGCACAGATACGCAGTATTTT	CASSPQPVSTDTQYF